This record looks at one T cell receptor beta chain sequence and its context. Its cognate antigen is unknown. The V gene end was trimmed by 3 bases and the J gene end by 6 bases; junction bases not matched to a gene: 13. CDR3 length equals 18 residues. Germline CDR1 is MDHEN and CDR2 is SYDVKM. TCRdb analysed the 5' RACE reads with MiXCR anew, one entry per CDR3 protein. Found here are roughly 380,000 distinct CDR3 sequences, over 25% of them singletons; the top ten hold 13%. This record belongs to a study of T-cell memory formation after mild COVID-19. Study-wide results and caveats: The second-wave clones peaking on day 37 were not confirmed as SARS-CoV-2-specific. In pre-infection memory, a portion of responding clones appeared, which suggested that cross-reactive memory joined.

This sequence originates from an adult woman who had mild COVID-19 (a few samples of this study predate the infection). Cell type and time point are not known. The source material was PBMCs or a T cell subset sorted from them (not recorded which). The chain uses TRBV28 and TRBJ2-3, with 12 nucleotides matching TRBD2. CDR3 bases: TGTGCCAGCAGTTTGGATCTAGCGGGAGGGCCTGGGGTGGATACGCAGTATTTT. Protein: CASSLDLAGGPGVDTQYF.